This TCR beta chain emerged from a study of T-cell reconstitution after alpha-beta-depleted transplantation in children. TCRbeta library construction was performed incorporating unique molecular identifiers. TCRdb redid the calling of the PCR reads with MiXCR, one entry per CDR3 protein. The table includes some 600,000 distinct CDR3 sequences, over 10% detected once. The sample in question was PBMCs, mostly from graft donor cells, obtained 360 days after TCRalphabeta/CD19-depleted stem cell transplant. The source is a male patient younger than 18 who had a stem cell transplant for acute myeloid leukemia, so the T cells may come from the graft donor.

The CDR3 here is CASSLVVPEQYF. As DNA, the CDR3 is TGTGCCAGCAGCTTAGTAGTTCCCGAGCAGTACTTC. This chain joins TRBV7-9 and TRBJ2-7; no definite D call. This CDR3 is built from 12 residues. Germline values: CDR1 SEHNR, CDR2 FQNEAQ (reference sequence). Trimming stripped 1 base from V and 6 bases from J, with 7 bases between.